This note documents a single T cell receptor beta chain sequence. Treatment specified: some 20 received Ad26.COV2.S at low or high dose, single or two shots; 5 received placebo; per-sample allocation not given. Sampling happened 63 days after the first vaccine or placebo injection. An Ad26 vector was used to express Wuhan-strain SARS-CoV-2 spike as the vaccine. This entry comes from a study of Ad26.COV2.S vaccination and SARS-CoV-2 variants. CDR3 length: 14 residues. Germline CDR1 reads MNHEY; CDR2 reads SMNVEV (reference sequence). V was pared by 6 bases and J by 9 bases, with 18 bases between. Clones were read by immunoSEQ multiplex PCR, and TCRdb kept only the in-frame ones, dropping some. The sample lists 400,000 or so clones; more than 85% were seen once.

The sequence came from a person between 18 and 65 years old who received the Ad26.COV2.S COVID-19 vaccine or a placebo. The J gene is TRBJ2-1, the V gene TRBV27, with D maybe TRBD1 (6 bases). Sequenced here: peripheral blood, sampled in a trial of Ad26.COV2.S vaccine versus placebo. CDR3 in amino acids: CASSPGQTLPEQFF. CDR3 DNA sequence: TGTGCCAGCAGCCCGGGACAAACCCTTCCTGAGCAGTTCTTC.